Following are 4 T cell receptor beta chains from one sample sequenced in a study of cytomegalovirus exposure and HLA in healthy donors. It was with 60 Vbeta and 13 Jbeta primers that the PCR ran. Clones were read by immunoSEQ multiplex PCR, and TCRdb kept only the in-frame ones, dropping some. The table includes 120,000 to 150,000 clones, just under 85% detected once. The sample taken for sequencing was PBMCs. Source of these receptors: a middle-aged man in good health and CMV-seropositive.

The chain couples TRBV2 to TRBJ1-2, with TRBD1 identical over 7 bases. Trimming at V came to 5 bases and at J to 4 bases, leaving 13 bases not matched to a gene. Germline-derived CDR1 and CDR2 are SNHLY and FYNNEI. The CDR3 spans 16 residues. CDR3 amino acids: CASSSQGLTGSYGYTF. The DNA of the CDR3 is TGTGCCAGCAGTAGCCAGGGATTGACAGGGAGCTATGGCTACACCTTC. Looking up the rest from reference TRBV2 and TRBJ1-2 gives the full variable domain: EPEVTQTPSHQVTQMGQEVILRCVPISNHLYFYWYRQILGQKVEFLVSFYNNEISEKSEIFDDQFSVERPDGSNFTLKIRSTKLEDSAMYFCASSSQGLTGSYGYTFGSGTRLTVV.

The rearrangement uses TRBV30 and TRBJ2-7, with unresolved D. Germline V gene sequence: CDR1 GTSNPN, CDR2 SVGIG (reference sequence). The CDR3 covers 11 residues. With 3 bases removed from V and 3 bases from J, the gap between germline ends came to 6 bases. For the CDR3, the DNA is TGTGCCTGGAGACACAGCTACGAGCAGTACTTC. Protein product: CAWRHSYEQYF.

Comments on this clone: Because it lacks the conserved phenylalanine or tryptophan at the end, this CDR3 is likely a read error. This chain connects TRBV6-1 to TRBJ1-1; D might be TRBD1 (5 bases). V was clipped by 7 bases and J by 5 bases, with 17 bases between them. The CDR3 is 14 amino acids. Germline V gives CDR1 MNHNS, CDR2 SASEGT. CDR3 loop: CASTREGKITEAFS. The DNA of the CDR3 is TGTGCCAGCACCCGGGAGGGGAAAATTACTGAAGCTTTCTCT.

The V and J genes are TRBV5-1 and TRBJ2-5; 7 positions agree with TRBD2. J gave up 5 bases and V 4 bases, and 8 bases lay outside the gene matches. Germline CDR1 is SGHRS and CDR2 is YFSETQ. This CDR3 has 14 amino acids. CDR3 nucleotides: TGCGCCAGCAGCAGGGACGGGGGGTTGGAGACCCAGTACTTC. Amino acid sequence: CASSRDGGLETQYF. The entire variable domain, with the rest obtained from reference TRBV5-1 and TRBJ2-5, is as follows: KAGVTQTPRYLIKTRGQQVTLSCSPISGHRSVSWYQQTPGQGLQFLFEYFSETQRNKGNFPGRFSGRQFSNSRSEMNVSTLELGDSALYLCASSRDGGLETQYFGPGTRLLVL.